This entry features one TCR beta chain sequence. Its antigen is not known. The data stem from a study of cytomegalovirus exposure and HLA in healthy donors. Study-wide results and limits: Immune exposure information comprised only CMV serostatus. Association with HLA alleles at 0.05 false discovery rate was found for 16,951 TCR beta sequences in a later analysis.

Trimming left V 2 bases short and J 7 bases short, with 8 bases between. Per the germline V gene, CDR1 is PRHDT and CDR2 is FYEKMQ (reference sequence). The CDR3 has 12 amino acids. Both 60 Vbeta primers and 13 Jbeta primers went into the PCR. The table came from immunoSEQ multiplex PCR; TCRdb's copy has only in-frame clones and leaves some out. The profile shows roughly 150,000 clones, approximately 72% of them singletons. The sequencing input was PBMCs. The rearrangement uses TRBV13 and TRBJ2-5; D uncertain. The clonotype comes from a man aged 40-55 years in good health and CMV-seronegative. CDR3 region: CASSLQTGTQYF. The CDR3 coding sequence is TGTGCCAGCAGCTTACAAACCGGGACCCAGTACTTC.